This TCR beta chain appears in the sequencing data of a study of blood T cell repertoires in COVID-19 (dated by TCRdb to 2020 to 2022). As for the study more broadly: Samples covering the acute and convalescent phases of COVID-19 were provided by collaborators in the United States, Italy and Spain. The material from the prospective study consisted of cDNA or gDNA derived from T cells, B-cell-depleted T cells, or PBMCs. Subjects who had been exposed to COVID-19, were actively infected with it, or had recovered from it provided the deeply sampled blood TCRbeta repertoires that made up the dataset. The repertoires were released in a freely available public database intended as a resource for research on the immune response to SARS-CoV-2. The samples were drawn from the first 160 participants of the ongoing ImmuneRACE study and from under 1,500 subjects provided by 6 global collaborators. Nearly every sample came with metadata listing a de-identified subject ID, COVID-19 status, age in years and sex. Where available, HLA class I and class II types were taken from metadata supplied by the sample provider and were not determined by assay-based typing. Study-wide conclusions, independent of this receptor: The amount of clinical and demographic metadata varied by source and participant and was provided uncurated.

The immunoSEQ Assay, a bias-controlled multiplex PCR, was used to amplify TCRbeta CDR3 regions from genomic DNA. As for the original processing: Nucleated cell counts per sample were estimated from amplification of reference gene primers within the assay. To quantify the absolute abundance of each unique TCRbeta CDR3 rearrangement, sequence reads were collapsed and filtered. Productive Simpson clonality was computed per sample as the square root of Simpson's diversity index over productive rearrangements. TCRdb carries this immuneACCESS record with in-frame sequences only. Its versions omit some clonotypes, under half of them owing to an unresolved V gene in the studies checked, with the rest unexplained. V and J calls and clone size come straight from that table; D and trimming were deduced from the DNA. This sample lists approximately 330,000 clones; around 90% were detected once. 7.5% to 10% of the sample rests with the top ten.

From a lookup of the germline V gene (reference sequence), CDR1 and CDR2 are SEHNR and FQNEAQ. Its CDR3 holds 17 amino acids, cysteine through phenylalanine. The DNA shown is the 51-base CDR3, in frame from base 1. In Seattle, one collaborating source enrolled patients while the infection was active and tracked those patients longitudinally over the course of disease. Collaborating institutions collected whole blood in K2EDTA tubes following their own protocols. For TCRbeta analysis, collaborators shipped samples in one of three forms: frozen whole blood, isolated PBMCs, or DNA extracted from either of those sample types. To note about this clone: Its binding antigen is unknown. Sequence at one end of the junction differs from germline and may be a read error.

The chain is made from TRBV7-9 and TRBJ1-5; the D segment could be TRBD1, given 5 matching bases. The receptor was isolated from a man aged 30 to 45 with COVID-19, enrolled during active disease. The specimen was peripheral blood. The DNA is as follows: TGTGCCAGCAGCTTAGGAGGGGACTTTCAGAACAATCATCCCCAGCATTTT. Its protein product is CASSLGGDFQNNHPQHF.